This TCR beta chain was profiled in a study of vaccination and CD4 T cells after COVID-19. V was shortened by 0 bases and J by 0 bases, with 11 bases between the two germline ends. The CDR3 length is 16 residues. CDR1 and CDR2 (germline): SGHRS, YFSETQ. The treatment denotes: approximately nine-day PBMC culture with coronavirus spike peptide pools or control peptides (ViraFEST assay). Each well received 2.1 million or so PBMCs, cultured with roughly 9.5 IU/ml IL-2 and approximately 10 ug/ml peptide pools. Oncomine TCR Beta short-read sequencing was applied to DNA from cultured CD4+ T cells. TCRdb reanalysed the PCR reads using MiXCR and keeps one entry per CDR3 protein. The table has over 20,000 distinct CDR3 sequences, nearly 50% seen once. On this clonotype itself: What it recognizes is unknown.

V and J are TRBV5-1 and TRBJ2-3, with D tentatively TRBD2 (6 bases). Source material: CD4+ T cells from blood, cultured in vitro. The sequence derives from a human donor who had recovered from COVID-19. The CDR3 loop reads CASSLGPGTSTDTQYF. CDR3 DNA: TGCGCCAGCAGCTTGGGACCCGGGACTAGCACAGATACGCAGTATTTT.